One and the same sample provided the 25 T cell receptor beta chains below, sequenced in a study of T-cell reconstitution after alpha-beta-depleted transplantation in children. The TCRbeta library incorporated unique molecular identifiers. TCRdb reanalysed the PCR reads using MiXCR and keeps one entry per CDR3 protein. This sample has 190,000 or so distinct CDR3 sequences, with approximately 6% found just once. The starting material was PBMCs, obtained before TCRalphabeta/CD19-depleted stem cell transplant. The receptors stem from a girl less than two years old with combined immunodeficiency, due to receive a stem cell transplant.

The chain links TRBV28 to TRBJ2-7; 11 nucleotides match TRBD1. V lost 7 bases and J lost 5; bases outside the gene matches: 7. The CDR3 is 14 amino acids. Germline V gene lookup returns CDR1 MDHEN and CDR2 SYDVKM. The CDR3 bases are TGTGCCAGCACCATCGGACAGGGGGCCCACGAGCAGTACTTC. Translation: CASTIGQGAHEQYF.

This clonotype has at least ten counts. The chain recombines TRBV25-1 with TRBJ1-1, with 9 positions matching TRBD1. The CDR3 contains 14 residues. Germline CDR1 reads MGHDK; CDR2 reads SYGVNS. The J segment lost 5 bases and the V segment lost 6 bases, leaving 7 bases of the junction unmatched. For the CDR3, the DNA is TGTGCCAGCAGCTATACAGGGGGCCTAACTGAAGCTTTCTTT. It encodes CASSYTGGLTEAFF.

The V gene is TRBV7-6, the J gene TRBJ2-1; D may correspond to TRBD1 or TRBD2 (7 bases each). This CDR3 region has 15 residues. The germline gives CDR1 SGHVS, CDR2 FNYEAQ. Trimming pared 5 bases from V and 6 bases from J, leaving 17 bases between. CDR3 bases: TGTGCCAGCAGCGTTTTCCAGGGGGGGGGCAATGAGCAGTTCTTC. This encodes CASSVFQGGGNEQFF.

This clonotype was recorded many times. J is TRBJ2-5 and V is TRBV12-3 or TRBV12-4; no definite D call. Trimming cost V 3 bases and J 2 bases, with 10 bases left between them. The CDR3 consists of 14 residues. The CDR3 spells CASSFTVIQETQYF. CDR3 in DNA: TGTGCCAGCAGTTTCACCGTGATTCAAGAGACCCAGTACTTC.

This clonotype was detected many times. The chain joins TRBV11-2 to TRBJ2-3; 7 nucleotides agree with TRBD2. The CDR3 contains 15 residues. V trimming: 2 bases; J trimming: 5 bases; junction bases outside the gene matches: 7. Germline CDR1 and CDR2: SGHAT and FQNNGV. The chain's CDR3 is CASSLSSGDLDTQYF. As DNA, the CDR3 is TGTGCCAGCAGCTTATCCAGCGGGGACCTAGATACGCAGTATTTT. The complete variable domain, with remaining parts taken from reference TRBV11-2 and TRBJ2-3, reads EAGVAQSPRYKIIEKRQSVAFWCNPISGHATLYWYQQILGQGPKLLIQFQNNGVVDDSQLPKDRFSAERLKGVDSTLKIQPAKLEDSAVYLCASSLSSGDLDTQYFGPGTRLTVL.

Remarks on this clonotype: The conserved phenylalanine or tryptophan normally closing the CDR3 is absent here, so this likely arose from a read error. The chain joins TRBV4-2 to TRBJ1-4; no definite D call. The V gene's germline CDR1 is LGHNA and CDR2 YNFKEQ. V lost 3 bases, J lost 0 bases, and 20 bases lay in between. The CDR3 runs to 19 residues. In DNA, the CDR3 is TGTGCCAGCAGCCACAAACGGGCCTCGGCGGGTTCAACTAATGAAAAACTGTTTTCT. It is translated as CASSHKRASAGSTNEKLFS.

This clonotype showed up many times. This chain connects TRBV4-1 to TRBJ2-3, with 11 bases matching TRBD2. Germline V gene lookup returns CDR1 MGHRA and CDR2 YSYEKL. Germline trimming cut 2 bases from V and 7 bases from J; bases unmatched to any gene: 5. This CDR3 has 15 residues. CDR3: CASSQLAGGSNTQYF. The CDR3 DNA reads TGCGCCAGCAGCCAACTAGCGGGGGGTTCCAATACGCAGTATTTT.

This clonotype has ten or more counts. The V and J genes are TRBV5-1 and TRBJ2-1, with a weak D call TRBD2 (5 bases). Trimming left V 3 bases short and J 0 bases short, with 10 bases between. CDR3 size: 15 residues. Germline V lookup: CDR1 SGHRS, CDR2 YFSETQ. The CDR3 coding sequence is TGCGCCAGCAGCTGGACGGGGAGCTCCTACAATGAGCAGTTCTTC. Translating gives CASSWTGSSYNEQFF.

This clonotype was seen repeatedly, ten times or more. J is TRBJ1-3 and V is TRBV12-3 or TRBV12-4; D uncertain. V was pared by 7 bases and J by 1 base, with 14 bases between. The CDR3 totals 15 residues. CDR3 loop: CASITGPLSGNTIYF. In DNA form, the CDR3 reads TGTGCCAGCATCACGGGTCCTCTGTCTGGAAACACCATATATTTT.

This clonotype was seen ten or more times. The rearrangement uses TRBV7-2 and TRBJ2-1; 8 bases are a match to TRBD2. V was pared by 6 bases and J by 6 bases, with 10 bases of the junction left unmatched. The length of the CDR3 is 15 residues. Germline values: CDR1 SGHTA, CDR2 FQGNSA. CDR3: CASRATSGTFNEQFF. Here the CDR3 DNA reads TGTGCCAGCAGGGCCACTAGCGGCACTTTCAATGAGCAGTTCTTC.

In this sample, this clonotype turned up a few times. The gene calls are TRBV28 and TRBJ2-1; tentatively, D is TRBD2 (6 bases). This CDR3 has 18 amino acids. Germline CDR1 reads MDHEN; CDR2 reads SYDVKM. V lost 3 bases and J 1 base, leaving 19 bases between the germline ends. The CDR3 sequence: CASSFPGGIPMSYNEQFF. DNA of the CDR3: TGTGCCAGCAGTTTTCCAGGCGGGATCCCCATGTCCTACAATGAGCAGTTCTTC.

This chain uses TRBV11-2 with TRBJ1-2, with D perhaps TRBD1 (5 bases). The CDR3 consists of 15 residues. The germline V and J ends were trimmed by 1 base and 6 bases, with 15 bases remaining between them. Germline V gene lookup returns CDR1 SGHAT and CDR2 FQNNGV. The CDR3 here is CASSLGGQGIDGYTF. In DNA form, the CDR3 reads TGTGCCAGCAGCTTAGGTGGTCAGGGCATCGATGGCTACACCTTC.

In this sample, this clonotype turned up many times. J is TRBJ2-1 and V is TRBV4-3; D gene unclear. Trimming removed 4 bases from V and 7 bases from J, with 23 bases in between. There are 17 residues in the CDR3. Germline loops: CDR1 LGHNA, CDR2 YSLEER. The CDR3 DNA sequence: TGCGCCAGCAGCCTCCAGTCCCTAACCATCCCCCCTAATGAGCAGTTCTTC. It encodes CASSLQSLTIPPNEQFF.

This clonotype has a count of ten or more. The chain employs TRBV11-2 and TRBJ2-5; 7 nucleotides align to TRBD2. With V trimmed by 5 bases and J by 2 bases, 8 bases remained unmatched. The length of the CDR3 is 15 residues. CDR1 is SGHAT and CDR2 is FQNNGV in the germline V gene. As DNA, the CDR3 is TGTGCCAGCAGCCCGTCCGCTAGCGGACAAGAGACCCAGTACTTC. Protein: CASSPSASGQETQYF. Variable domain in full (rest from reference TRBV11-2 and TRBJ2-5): EAGVAQSPRYKIIEKRQSVAFWCNPISGHATLYWYQQILGQGPKLLIQFQNNGVVDDSQLPKDRFSAERLKGVDSTLKIQPAKLEDSAVYLCASSPSASGQETQYFGPGTRLLVL.

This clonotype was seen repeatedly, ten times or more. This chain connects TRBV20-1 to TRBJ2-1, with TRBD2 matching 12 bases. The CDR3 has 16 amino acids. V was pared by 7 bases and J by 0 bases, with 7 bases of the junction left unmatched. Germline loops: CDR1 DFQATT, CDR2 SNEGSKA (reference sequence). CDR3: CSGGLAGLSSYNEQFF. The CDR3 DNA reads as TGCAGTGGGGGACTAGCGGGCCTTTCCTCCTACAATGAGCAGTTCTTC.

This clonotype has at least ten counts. The CDR3 nucleotides are TGTGCCAGCAGTTCCACAGGGTTCCTTTATACTAGCGGGGGTAATACGCAGTATTTT. Amino acid sequence: CASSSTGFLYTSGGNTQYF. V gene TRBV27 combines with J gene TRBJ2-3; 11 bases are shared with TRBD2. Germline V lookup: CDR1 MNHEY, CDR2 SMNVEV (reference sequence). The CDR3 has 19 amino acids. With V trimmed by 4 bases and J by 7 bases, 19 bases remained unmatched.

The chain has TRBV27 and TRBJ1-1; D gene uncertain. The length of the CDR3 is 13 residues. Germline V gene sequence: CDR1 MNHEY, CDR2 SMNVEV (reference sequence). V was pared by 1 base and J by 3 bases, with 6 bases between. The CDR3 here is CASSLYLYTEAFF. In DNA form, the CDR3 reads TGTGCCAGCAGTTTATATCTGTACACTGAAGCTTTCTTT.

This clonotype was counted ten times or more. The CDR3 sequence is CSARAPGTTEGEKLFF. DNA for the CDR3: TGCAGTGCTAGAGCCCCCGGGACCACGGAAGGTGAAAAACTGTTTTTT. The chain employs TRBV20-1 and TRBJ1-4, with D possibly TRBD1 on 5 matching bases. V was pared by 1 base and J by 7 bases, with 19 bases between. The CDR3 consists of 16 residues. Germline assignment: CDR1 DFQATT and CDR2 SNEGSKA (reference sequence).

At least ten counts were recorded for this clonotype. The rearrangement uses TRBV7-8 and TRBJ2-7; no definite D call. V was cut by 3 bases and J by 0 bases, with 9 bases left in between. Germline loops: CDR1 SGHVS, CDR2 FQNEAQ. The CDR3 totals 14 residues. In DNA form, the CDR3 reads TGTGCCAGCAGCTTCACAGCCCTCTCCTACGAGCAGTACTTC. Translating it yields CASSFTALSYEQYF.

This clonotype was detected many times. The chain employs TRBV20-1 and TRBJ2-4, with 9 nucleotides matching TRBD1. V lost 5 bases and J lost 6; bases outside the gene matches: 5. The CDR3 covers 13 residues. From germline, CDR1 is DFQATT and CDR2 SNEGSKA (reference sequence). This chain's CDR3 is CSAEDRGGNIQYF. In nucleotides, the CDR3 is TGCAGTGCTGAGGACAGGGGCGGAAACATTCAGTACTTC.

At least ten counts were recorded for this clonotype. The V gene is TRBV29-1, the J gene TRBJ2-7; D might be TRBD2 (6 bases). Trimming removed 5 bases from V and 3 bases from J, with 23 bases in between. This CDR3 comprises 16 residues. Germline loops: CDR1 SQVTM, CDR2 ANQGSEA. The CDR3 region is CSVRGAWHDGGYEQYF. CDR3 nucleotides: TGCAGCGTTCGAGGCGCATGGCACGACGGGGGCTACGAGCAGTACTTC.

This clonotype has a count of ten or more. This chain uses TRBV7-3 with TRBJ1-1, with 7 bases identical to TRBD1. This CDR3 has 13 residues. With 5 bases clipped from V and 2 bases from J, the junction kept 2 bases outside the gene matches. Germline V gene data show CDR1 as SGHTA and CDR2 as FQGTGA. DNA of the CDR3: TGTGCCAGCAGCCGGGACAGCAACACTGAAGCTTTCTTT. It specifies CASSRDSNTEAFF.

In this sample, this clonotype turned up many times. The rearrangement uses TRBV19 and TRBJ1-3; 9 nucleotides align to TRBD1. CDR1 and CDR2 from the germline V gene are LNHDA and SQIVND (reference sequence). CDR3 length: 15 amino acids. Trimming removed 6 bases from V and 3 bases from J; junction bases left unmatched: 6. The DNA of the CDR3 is TGTGCCAGTAGCCCGGGACAGGGCTTTGGAAACACCATATATTTT. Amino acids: CASSPGQGFGNTIYF. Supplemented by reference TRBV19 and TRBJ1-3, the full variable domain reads DGGITQSPKYLFRKEGQNVTLSCEQNLNHDAMYWYRQDPGQGLRLIYYSQIVNDFQKGDIAEGYSVSREKKESFPLTVTSAQKNPTAFYLCASSPGQGFGNTIYFGEGSWLTVV.

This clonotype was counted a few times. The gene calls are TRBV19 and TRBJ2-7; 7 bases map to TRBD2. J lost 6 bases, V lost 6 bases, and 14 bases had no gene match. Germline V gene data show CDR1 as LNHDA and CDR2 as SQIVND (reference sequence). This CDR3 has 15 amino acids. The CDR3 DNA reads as TGTGCCAGTAGCGCAAGACGGGAGGTTGGGGCCGAGCAGTACTTC. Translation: CASSARREVGAEQYF. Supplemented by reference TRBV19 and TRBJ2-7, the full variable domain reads DGGITQSPKYLFRKEGQNVTLSCEQNLNHDAMYWYRQDPGQGLRLIYYSQIVNDFQKGDIAEGYSVSREKKESFPLTVTSAQKNPTAFYLCASSARREVGAEQYFGPGTRLTVT.

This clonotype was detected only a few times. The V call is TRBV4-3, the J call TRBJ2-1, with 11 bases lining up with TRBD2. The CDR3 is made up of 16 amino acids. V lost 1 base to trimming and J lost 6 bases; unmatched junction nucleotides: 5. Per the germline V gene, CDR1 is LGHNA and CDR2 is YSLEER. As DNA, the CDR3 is TGCGCCAGCAGCCAAGCAATAGCGGGAGGGCCCAATGAGCAGTTCTTC. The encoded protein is CASSQAIAGGPNEQFF.